The 23 T cell receptor beta chains given below trace back to one sample, sequenced in a study of yellow fever vaccine responses in identical twins. From the RT-PCR reads, TCRdb called clonotypes with MiXCR, one entry per CDR3 protein. The sample carries under 25,000 distinct CDR3 sequences, 65% to 85% recorded once. Sequencing was performed on T cells from blood (PBMCs), unsorted or a sorted subset (not recorded which), taken before or after yellow fever vaccination (not recorded which). Receptors were obtained from a woman between 18 and 29 years old who received the yellow fever vaccine.

The chain employs TRBV20-1 and TRBJ2-6, with D uncertain. The germline CDR1 and CDR2 sequences are DFQATT and SNEGSKA (reference sequence). Trimming took 4 bases from V and 1 from J, leaving 5 bases between them. The CDR3 covers 13 residues. As DNA, the CDR3 is TGCAGTGCTATAAAATCTGGGGCCAACGTCCTGACTTTC. Its translation: CSAIKSGANVLTF.

This sequence joins TRBV29-1 and TRBJ1-3; no clear D. This CDR3 has 13 amino acids. Germline V gene data show CDR1 as SQVTM and CDR2 as ANQGSEA. The germline V and J ends were trimmed by 4 bases and 4 bases, with 11 bases remaining between them. The CDR3 region is CSVVAREGNTIYF. CDR3 coding DNA: TGCAGCGTTGTAGCTAGAGAAGGAAACACCATATATTTT.

The chain uses TRBV20-1 and TRBJ1-5; perhaps TRBD1 as D (6 bases). The CDR3 runs 13 residues. With 3 bases removed from V and 4 bases from J, the gap between germline ends came to 10 bases. Germline values: CDR1 DFQATT, CDR2 SNEGSKA (reference sequence). CDR3 region: CSASPGTNQPQHF. DNA of the CDR3: TGCAGTGCTAGTCCAGGGACAAATCAGCCCCAGCATTTT.

The genes are TRBV10-1 and TRBJ1-6; D is ambiguous. Trimming pared 2 bases from V and 4 bases from J, leaving 9 bases between. CDR3 length: 15 residues. CDR1 and CDR2 from the germline V gene are WNHNN and SYGVQD (reference sequence). CDR3 DNA: TGCGCCAGCAGTGAGGTTGACGGTTATAATTCACCCCTCCACTTT. This encodes CASSEVDGYNSPLHF.

V usage is TRBV20-1 and J usage is TRBJ2-5; maybe TRBD2 (5 bases). CDR1 and CDR2 (germline): DFQATT, SNEGSKA (reference sequence). The V end was cut by 0 bases, the J end by 5 bases, with 13 bases between. This CDR3 has 14 residues. CDR3 nucleotide sequence: TGCAGTGCTAGAGATCCCCTAGCATACGAGACCCAGTACTTC. Translated, it gives CSARDPLAYETQYF.

The chain links TRBV11-1 to TRBJ2-7; 9 bases agree with TRBD2. Germline V CDR1 and CDR2: SGHAT, FQDESV (reference sequence). The CDR3 length is 15 residues. V lost 0 bases to trimming and J lost 3 bases; unmatched junction nucleotides: 3. Here the CDR3 reads CASSLATTSGYEQYF. Written as DNA, the CDR3 is TGTGCCAGCAGCTTAGCTACGACTAGCGGCTACGAGCAGTACTTC.

This chain uses TRBV28 with TRBJ2-7; D is ambiguous. The germline V gene has CDR1 MDHEN and CDR2 SYDVKM. This CDR3 is 12 amino acids long. The V gene lost 7 bases and the J gene lost 3 bases, with 10 bases spanning the gap. This chain's CDR3 is CASTEGLYEQYF. CDR3 in DNA: TGTGCCAGCACCGAAGGTCTCTACGAGCAGTACTTC.

This clonotype has more than one count but fewer than ten. The V and J genes are TRBV20-1 and TRBJ2-7; D not resolved. V dropped 3 bases and J dropped 0 bases, with 9 bases sitting between them. CDR3 length: 13 residues. Germline-derived CDR1 and CDR2 are DFQATT and SNEGSKA (reference sequence). CDR3 loop: CSASTGLSYEQYF. CDR3 coding DNA: TGCAGTGCTAGCACGGGCCTCTCCTACGAGCAGTACTTC.

The rearrangement uses TRBV7-9 and TRBJ2-7; maybe TRBD1 (6 bases). The ends were cut back, 1 base at V and 1 base at J, with 11 bases in the middle. This CDR3 is built from 15 residues. Germline V gives CDR1 SEHNR, CDR2 FQNEAQ (reference sequence). CDR3 DNA: TGTGCCAGCAGCTTAGTAACAGGGTTTTCCTACGAGCAGTACTTC. Residues: CASSLVTGFSYEQYF.

The chain joins TRBV19 to TRBJ1-2, with D uncertain. This CDR3 spans 15 amino acids. Germline CDR1 reads LNHDA; CDR2 reads SQIVND (reference sequence). Trimming left V 3 bases short and J 2 bases short, with 13 bases between. CDR3 nucleotides: TGTGCCAGTAGTATCATTCGGGATCCAAACTATGGCTACACCTTC. Amino acid sequence: CASSIIRDPNYGYTF. Filled out from reference TRBV19 and TRBJ1-2, the complete variable domain reads DGGITQSPKYLFRKEGQNVTLSCEQNLNHDAMYWYRQDPGQGLRLIYYSQIVNDFQKGDIAEGYSVSREKKESFPLTVTSAQKNPTAFYLCASSIIRDPNYGYTFGSGTRLTVV.

The rearrangement links TRBV11-1 to TRBJ1-1; no reliable D call. Trimming removed 4 bases from V and 7 bases from J, with 10 bases in between. The CDR3 loop spans 12 amino acids. The germline V gene has CDR1 SGHAT and CDR2 FQDESV (reference sequence). The CDR3 region has the DNA TGTGCCAGCAGCTCAGACGGGTATGAAGCTTTCTTT. It specifies CASSSDGYEAFF.

The rearrangement joins TRBV9 to TRBJ2-1; TRBD2 aligns across 7 bases. This CDR3 is 11 amino acids long. Losses at the gene ends were 4 bases for V and 12 bases for J; bases not matched to a gene: 4. Germline V gene sequence: CDR1 SGDLS, CDR2 YYNGEE. CDR3 nucleotide sequence: TGTGCCAGCAGCTCTTCTAGCGGGCAGTTCTTC. Encoded protein: CASSSSSGQFF.

The chain joins TRBV11-2 to TRBJ2-2, with 7 bases fitting TRBD2. This CDR3 region has 14 residues. The ends lost 4 bases at V and 5 bases at J; junction bases unmatched: 4. Germline-derived CDR1 and CDR2 are SGHAT and FQNNGV. The CDR3 loop is CASSSGLQTGELFF. The CDR3 DNA sequence: TGTGCCAGCAGCTCGGGACTACAAACCGGGGAGCTGTTTTTT. The full variable domain, its missing parts supplied by reference TRBV11-2 and TRBJ2-2, is EAGVAQSPRYKIIEKRQSVAFWCNPISGHATLYWYQQILGQGPKLLIQFQNNGVVDDSQLPKDRFSAERLKGVDSTLKIQPAKLEDSAVYLCASSSGLQTGELFFGEGSRLTVL.

This chain connects TRBV7-9 to TRBJ2-1, with 7 positions matching TRBD2. J lost 12 bases, V lost 1 base, and 12 bases had no gene match. Germline V CDR1 and CDR2: SEHNR, FQNEAQ (reference sequence). The CDR3 length is 15 residues. Here the CDR3 DNA reads TGTGCCAGCAGCTTAGAGGCTAGCGGAACTGATGGGCAGTTCTTC. Its translation: CASSLEASGTDGQFF.

Only a few counts were recorded for this clonotype. In nucleotides, the CDR3 is TGTGCCAGCTCACCGGGACAGGGGCGGAATGAAAAACTGTTTTTT. As protein: CASSPGQGRNEKLFF. The chain is built from TRBV18 and TRBJ1-4; 10 bases align to TRBD1. Unmatched junction bases numbered 3, after V lost 3 bases and J lost 5 bases. The CDR3 runs to 15 residues. Germline CDR1 KGHSH, CDR2 LQKENI.

In this sample, this clonotype turned up once. CDR3 DNA: TGCGCCAGCAGCCAAGATGTCCAGGTTGTTGGCGAGCAGTACTTC. The encoded protein is CASSQDVQVVGEQYF. The V gene is TRBV4-1, the J gene TRBJ2-7; D unclear. Germline assignment: CDR1 MGHRA and CDR2 YSYEKL. The V and J ends lost 0 bases and 6 bases respectively, with 15 bases between them. The CDR3 is 15 residues long.

V gene TRBV12-3 or TRBV12-4 combines with J gene TRBJ1-4, with TRBD1 as a possible D gene (5 bases). The CDR3 is 15 amino acids. Trimming removed 3 bases at V and 8 bases at J, with 16 bases between. DNA of the CDR3: TGTGCCAGCAGTTTTACCGGGACCTGGGGGGAAAAACTGTTTTTT. As protein: CASSFTGTWGEKLFF.

The chain uses TRBV11-2 and TRBJ2-2, with D perhaps matching TRBD2 (5 bases). V lost 6 bases, J lost 2 bases, and 10 bases lay in between. This CDR3 is 14 amino acids long. Germline loops: CDR1 SGHAT, CDR2 FQNNGV. The DNA for the CDR3 is TGTGCCAGCAGGAGGGCAGATAACACCGGGGAGCTGTTTTTT. Protein: CASRRADNTGELFF.

The DNA of the CDR3 is TGTGCCAGCTCACCACCGGCCGGACTAACCAATGAGCAGTTCTTC. Its protein product is CASSPPAGLTNEQFF. The chain employs TRBV18 and TRBJ2-1; tentative D call: TRBD2 (6 bases). The CDR3 is 15 residues long. CDR1 is KGHSH, CDR2 LQKENI, per germline. Trimming shortened V by 0 bases and J by 6 bases, and 12 bases separated the two germline ends.

In this sample, this clonotype turned up a few times. CDR3 sequence reads: CASSPQDSHSGNTIYF. The CDR3 DNA sequence: TGTGCCAGCTCACCCCAGGACAGCCACTCTGGAAACACCATATATTTT. This chain uses TRBV18 with TRBJ1-3, with a possible D match to TRBD1 (6 bases). CDR3 size: 16 residues. CDR1 is KGHSH, CDR2 LQKENI, per germline. Trimming shortened V by 3 bases and J by 0 bases, and 12 bases separated the two germline ends.

The chain carries TRBV9 and TRBJ2-1; TRBD2 aligns across 10 bases. V lost 0 bases and J lost 8; bases outside the gene matches: 11. The CDR3 totals 17 residues. The germline gives CDR1 SGDLS, CDR2 YYNGEE. The CDR3 DNA is TGTGCCAGCAGCGTAGAGGTAGCGGGGGGCTTCAGGGATGAGCAGTTCTTC. Encoded protein: CASSVEVAGGFRDEQFF.

The V and J genes are TRBV4-1 and TRBJ1-1, with TRBD1 identical over 9 bases. The CDR3 is made up of 15 amino acids. Trimming took 5 bases from V and 1 from J; bases not matched to a gene: 5. CDR1 is MGHRA and CDR2 is YSYEKL in the germline V gene. This CDR3 reads CASSFADRGNTEAFF. The CDR3 nucleotides are TGCGCCAGCAGCTTCGCGGACAGGGGGAACACTGAAGCTTTCTTT.

The chain couples TRBV7-6 to TRBJ1-2; TRBD1 matches at 8 bases. Trimming removed 5 bases from V and 8 bases from J; junction bases left unmatched: 4. The length of the CDR3 is 12 residues. Germline V CDR1 and CDR2: SGHVS, FNYEAQ. In DNA form, the CDR3 reads TGTGCCAGCAGCCCGGACAGGGACGGCTACACCTTC. Translated: CASSPDRDGYTF.